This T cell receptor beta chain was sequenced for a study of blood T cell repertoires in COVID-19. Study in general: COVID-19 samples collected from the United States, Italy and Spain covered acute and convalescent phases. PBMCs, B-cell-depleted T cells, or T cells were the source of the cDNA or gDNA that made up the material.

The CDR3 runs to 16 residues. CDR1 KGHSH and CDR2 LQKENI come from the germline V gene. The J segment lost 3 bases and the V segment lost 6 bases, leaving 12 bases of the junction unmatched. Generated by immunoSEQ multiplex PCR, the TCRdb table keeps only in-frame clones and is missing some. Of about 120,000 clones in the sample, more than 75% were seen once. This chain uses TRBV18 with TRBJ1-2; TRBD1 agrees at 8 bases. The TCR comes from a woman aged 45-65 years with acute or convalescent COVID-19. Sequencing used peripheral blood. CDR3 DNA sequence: TGTGCCAGCTCTCTAAGACCGGGACAGGCGGACTATGGCTACACCTTC. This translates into CASSLRPGQADYGYTF.